This TCR beta chain was retrieved from a study of PD-L1 blockade in urothelial cancer. Looking at the study overall: The study recovered a median of around 140,000 T cells per blood sample. Study results and caveats: The study found that durable-benefit patients expanded tumor-associated blood clones more at 3 weeks.

This table comes from immunoSEQ multiplex PCR, and its TCRdb copy is limited to in-frame clones, with some not included. The top ten hold about 4% of the sample, which has approximately 110,000 clones, around 93% seen once. Noted time point: peripheral blood 6 weeks after treatment start. Note on this clone: Its antigen is unknown.

Germline V CDR1 and CDR2: MDHEN, SYDVKM. The length of the CDR3 is 14 residues. Trimming shortened V by 5 bases and J by 4 bases, and 14 bases separated the two germline ends. This sample comprised PBMCs, obtained around atezolizumab (anti-PD-L1) treatment. This rearrangement joins TRBV28 to TRBJ2-5, with D perhaps matching TRBD1 (6 bases). This TCR came from a man in his fifties or sixties with urothelial cancer. The CDR3 loop is CASSPLTGLETQYF. Here the CDR3 DNA reads TGTGCCAGCAGTCCCCTGACAGGTTTAGAGACCCAGTACTTC.